This T cell receptor (beta chain) was profiled in a study of T cell repertoires in cytomegalovirus infection. Study-level background: Carrying CMV and the relevant HLA type showed in public TCR beta signatures.

This clonotype was recorded many times. Its antigen is unknown. This CDR3 comprises 15 residues. CDR1 and CDR2 (germline): MNHEY, SVGEGT. With 4 bases clipped from V and 2 bases from J, the junction kept 6 bases outside the gene matches. The study, taken as a whole, reports: There were carriers of CMV plus the relevant HLA, and cumulative public TCR beta family frequency identified them. Clonotype analysis showed dominance of the ex vivo response by HLA-C-restricted CMV-specific TCR beta clonotypes.

MiXCR, applied by TCRdb to the reads, yields one record per CDR3 protein. The repertoire holds 310,000 or so distinct CDR3 sequences, with under 20% as singletons. This TCR was recovered from a human donor in good health (CMV status not recorded). Some clones in this sample may be carry-over from other donors' samples. The chain employs TRBV6-2 or TRBV6-3 and TRBJ2-7; 9 nucleotides match TRBD2. Sequenced material: PBMCs. This chain's CDR3 is CASSLASGAPYEQYF. CDR3 DNA sequence: TGTGCCAGCAGTTTGGCTAGCGGGGCGCCCTACGAGCAGTACTTC.